This TCR beta chain was obtained from a study of spatial heterogeneity in lung cancer. Study information: About 26 months after resection was the median timing of the follow-up PBMC samples, which were sequenced when available.

The CDR3 covers 14 residues. V was pared by 5 bases and J by 3 bases, with 13 bases between. The germline V gene has CDR1 SGHVS and CDR2 FNYEAQ. Each TCR cDNA molecule bore a unique molecular identifier. MiXCR, applied by TCRdb to the 5' RACE reads, yields one record per CDR3 protein. This sample has about 43,000 distinct CDR3 sequences, with 20% to 25% found just once. This clonotype turned up a few times. The antigen is unknown. Study conclusions and caveats: Tumor TCRs that were ubiquitous and expanded showed up in blood more at resection than follow-up.

This sample's time point: blood at routine non-recurrence follow-up after resection. Whole RNA from tumor, nontumor lung or frozen PBMC was sequenced unsorted. The clonotype originates from a female donor with early-stage non-small cell lung cancer. Sequencing used PBMCs, obtained at follow-up. V gene TRBV7-6 combines with J gene TRBJ1-1; D may be TRBD1 (6 bases). This chain's CDR3 is CASSPQGGHTEAFF. The CDR3 nucleotides read TGTGCCAGCAGCCCACAGGGAGGCCACACTGAAGCTTTCTTT.